This is a list of T cell receptor beta chains from one sample in a study of blood T cell repertoires in COVID-19. Libraries were prepared by immunoSEQ multiplex PCR; TCRdb keeps only in-frame clonotypes and omits some of them. Seen here are about 210,000 clones, around 82% observed once, and the top ten hold 7.5% to 9%. The sequencing sample was made of peripheral blood. These receptors were obtained from a woman between 45 and 60 years old with acute or convalescent COVID-19. Both conserved end residues are part of each CDR3. A D gene is named only where the DNA matches it firmly. Only part of the rows carry a size: once, few, many, or a class if the clone is expanded.

d_call	v_call	j_call	clone_size	cdr3_nt	cdr3_aa
TRBD2	TRBV5-6	TRBJ2-2	NA	TGTGCCAGCAGCTGGGGGAGGGGCACCGGGGAGCTGTTTTTT	CASSWGRGTGELFF
NA	TRBV10-2	TRBJ1-2	few	TGCGCCAGCAGTGATGGGCAAGGCGGCTACACCTTC	CASSDGQGGYTF
NA	TRBV11-2	TRBJ2-1	NA	TGTGCCAGCAGCCACCCCGGACTCAGCTCCTACAATGAGCAGTTCTTC	CASSHPGLSSYNEQFF
NA	TRBV24-1	TRBJ2-1	NA	TGTGCCACCAGTGTTATGGGACACGAGCTCTACAATGAGCAGTTCTTC	CATSVMGHELYNEQFF
TRBD2	TRBV24-1	TRBJ2-1	NA	TGTGCCACCGCGGGAGGAACCAGCTGGGAGCAGTTCTTC	CATAGGTSWEQFF
NA	TRBV19	TRBJ2-1	NA	TGTGCCAGTAGTTACCGGGACTTAATAGTCAATGAGCAGTTCTTC	CASSYRDLIVNEQFF
NA	TRBV27	TRBJ1-1	NA	TGTGCCAGCAGTCCCCGGTTGAACACTGAAGCTTTCTTT	CASSPRLNTEAFF
TRBD2	TRBV7-9	TRBJ2-2	NA	TGTGCCAGCAGACCAGGACTAGCTGAGAACACCGGGGAGCTGTTTTTT	CASRPGLAENTGELFF
NA	TRBV4-2	TRBJ2-3	NA	TGTGCCAGCAGCTCTCTTCAAAGTCCTAGGACAGATACGCAGTATTTT	CASSSLQSPRTDTQYF
TRBD2	TRBV7-2	TRBJ2-7	NA	TGTGCCAGCAGCTGGGGACTAGCGGGAAGCGAGCAGTACTTC	CASSWGLAGSEQYF
NA	TRBV27	TRBJ2-2	NA	TGTGCCAGCAGTTCAGGACTGAACACCGGGGAGCTGTTTTTT	CASSSGLNTGELFF
NA	TRBV7-6	TRBJ1-5	NA	TGTGCCAGCAGCTTAGCTGGGGGCGGATTGAGAATGTCCCAGCATTTT	CASSLAGGGLRMSQHF
NA	TRBV24-1	TRBJ2-1	NA	TGTGCCACCAGTGATTATTGGGCAGGGGCTATCTACAATGAGCAGTTCTTC	CATSDYWAGAIYNEQFF
TRBD1	TRBV19	TRBJ2-7	few	TGTGCCAGTAGTGGTAGACAGGGAAGCTACGAGCAGTACTTC	CASSGRQGSYEQYF
NA	TRBV28	TRBJ2-7	NA	TGTGCCAGCACCGCGGTACTCCCTCGAGACGAGCAGTACTTC	CASTAVLPRDEQYF
NA	TRBV6-4	TRBJ1-3	few	TGTGCCAGCAGTGACTTTGCAGGGCTTTCTGGAAACACCATATATTTT	CASSDFAGLSGNTIYF
TRBD2	TRBV7-2	TRBJ2-1	NA	TGTGCCAGCAGCTTAGTAGCGGGAGCCACCAATGAGCAGTTCTTC	CASSLVAGATNEQFF
TRBD1	TRBV28	TRBJ1-6	few	TGTGCCAGCAGCATCCCCGGACAGGGTAATTCACCCCTCCACTTT	CASSIPGQGNSPLHF
TRBD1	TRBV2	TRBJ2-1	NA	TGTGCCAGCAGTTGGAGAACAGGGGGTAACAATGAGCAGTTCTTC	CASSWRTGGNNEQFF
TRBD2	TRBV7-9	TRBJ2-3	NA	TGTGCCAGCAGCTTAACCGGGAGGCCAGATACGCAGTATTTT	CASSLTGRPDTQYF
TRBD2	TRBV5-1	TRBJ2-1	NA	TGCGCCAGCAGCAAGGGACTAGCGGGAGTTCGGTCCGGTGAGCAGTTCTTC	CASSKGLAGVRSGEQFF
NA	TRBV18	TRBJ2-2	once	TGTGCCAGCTCACCAGATAGCACCGGGGAGCTGTTTTTT	CASSPDSTGELFF
NA	TRBV20-1	TRBJ1-1	once	TGCAGTGCTAGTCCCCGACTCGGAATCCCCGGTAAGGGGATGAACACTGAAGCTTTCTTT	CSASPRLGIPGKGMNTEAFF
NA	TRBV27	TRBJ1-2	few	TGTGCCAGCCGTTCCGGGTACTATGGCTACACCTTC	CASRSGYYGYTF
NA	TRBV6-2/TRBV6-3	TRBJ2-7	few	TGTGCCAGCAGTTACTCTGGCTTAAACGAGCAGTACTTC	CASSYSGLNEQYF
TRBD2	TRBV28	TRBJ2-3	NA	TGTGCCAGCACCGACAGGGCTAGCGGGACGAATACGCAGTATTTT	CASTDRASGTNTQYF
TRBD1	TRBV3-1/TRBV3-2	TRBJ2-5	NA	TGTGCCAGCAGCCCCTGGGACAGGGGCTCGGGAGGGACCCAGTACTTC	CASSPWDRGSGGTQYF
TRBD1	TRBV9	TRBJ2-3	NA	TGTGCCAGCAGCGTAAGGATGGGACAGGGTCCAGATACGCAGTATTTT	CASSVRMGQGPDTQYF
TRBD2	TRBV19	TRBJ2-4	NA	TGTGCCAGTAGTATGTCGGGACTAGCGGGACTCGTAGCCAAAAACATTCAGTACTTC	CASSMSGLAGLVAKNIQYF
TRBD1	TRBV29-1	TRBJ2-7	NA	TGCAGCGTGGGTCAGGGGGCTCGCGAGCAGTACTTC	CSVGQGAREQYF
TRBD1	TRBV30	TRBJ2-7	NA	TGTGCCTGGAGTGTTGGATTAGGGGACAGGGAATTCTACGAGCAGTACTTC	CAWSVGLGDREFYEQYF
TRBD1	TRBV19	TRBJ2-1	NA	TGTGCCAGCAACCGGAGGACAGGGTTGATAAATGAGCAGTTCTTC	CASNRRTGLINEQFF
TRBD1	TRBV6-1	TRBJ2-7	NA	TGTGCCAGCAGTGAACGGACAGGGGGATACGAGCAGTACTTC	CASSERTGGYEQYF
TRBD2	TRBV11-3	TRBJ2-1	NA	TGTGCCAGCAGCTTCATGGCGGGAGTTAACAATGAGCAGTTCTTC	CASSFMAGVNNEQFF
NA	TRBV21-1	TRBJ1-4	NA	TGTGCCAGCAGCAGGGCGACAGCAACTAATGAAAAACTGTTTTTT	CASSRATATNEKLFF
TRBD1	TRBV2	TRBJ2-2	NA	TGTGCCAGCGGCCCCAGGTCAGGGGGCGCCGGCGGGGAGCTGTTTTTT	CASGPRSGGAGGELFF
TRBD2	TRBV13	TRBJ2-1	NA	TGTGCCAGCAGCTATGGGACTAGCGGGAGGACCTACAATGAGCAGTTCTTC	CASSYGTSGRTYNEQFF
TRBD2	TRBV30	TRBJ2-4	NA	TGTGCCTGGAGTGTAACTAGCGGAGTAAAAAACATTCAGTACTTC	CAWSVTSGVKNIQYF
TRBD1	TRBV7-9	TRBJ2-7	few	TGTGCCAGCAGCCGGGGCAGGGGGCTCTACGAGCAGTACTTC	CASSRGRGLYEQYF
TRBD1	TRBV5-6	TRBJ1-4	NA	TGTGCCAGCAGCTTGGGGAACAGGGGCGACGAGAAACTGTTTTTT	CASSLGNRGDEKLFF
NA	TRBV5-1	TRBJ2-3	NA	TGCGCCAGCAGGAGGGGCACAGATACGCAGTATTTT	CASRRGTDTQYF
NA	TRBV7-9	TRBJ2-1	NA	TGTGCCAGCAGCTTAGCGGGCAGCTACAATGAGCAGTTCTTC	CASSLAGSYNEQFF
TRBD2	TRBV5-1	TRBJ2-2	once	TGCGCCAGCAGCTTGGTGGCTAGCGGCCTAAACACCGGGGAGCTGTTTTTT	CASSLVASGLNTGELFF
TRBD1	TRBV4-2	TRBJ2-7	NA	TGTGCCAGCAGCCACTCGACAGGGGGACCCTACGAGCAGTACTTC	CASSHSTGGPYEQYF
TRBD2	TRBV18	TRBJ2-3	NA	TGTGCCAGCTCACTTGGACTAGCGGGACACACAGATACGCAGTATTTT	CASSLGLAGHTDTQYF
TRBD1	TRBV2	TRBJ2-2	NA	TGTGCCAGCAGCGAACAGGGGCAACTCACCGGGGAGCTGTTTTTT	CASSEQGQLTGELFF
NA	TRBV12-3/TRBV12-4	TRBJ2-1	NA	TGTGCCAGCAGTTTATACACCCCGCATGAGCAGTTCTTC	CASSLYTPHEQFF
NA	TRBV3-1/TRBV3-2	TRBJ1-2	NA	TGTGCCAGCAGCCCCTACAGGTGGTCGGGCTATGGCTACACCTTC	CASSPYRWSGYGYTF
NA	TRBV10-3	TRBJ2-1	NA	TGTGCCATCCAGGACAGTAAAGCCAATGAGCAGTTCTTC	CAIQDSKANEQFF
NA	TRBV12-5	TRBJ1-5	NA	TGTGCTAGTGGTCTCCCGGGGGATCGGAGCAATCAGCCCCAGCATTTT	CASGLPGDRSNQPQHF
TRBD1	TRBV19	TRBJ2-1	NA	TGTGCCAGTAGTTTTGACAGGGGCCGTAATGAGCAGTTCTTC	CASSFDRGRNEQFF
TRBD1	TRBV28	TRBJ2-1	NA	TGTGCCAGCAGTTCGCAGGGGGCTGGGATTTCCTACAATGAGCAGTTCTTC	CASSSQGAGISYNEQFF
NA	TRBV5-1	TRBJ1-2	NA	TGCGCCAGCAGCTTGTCACAAGCTAACTATGGCTACACCTTC	CASSLSQANYGYTF
NA	TRBV3-1/TRBV3-2	TRBJ1-6	NA	TGTGCCAGCGGATATTGGGACTTCTCCCGATGGGCCCATTCACCCCTCCACTTT	CASGYWDFSRWAHSPLHF